Below are 14 T cell receptor beta chains sequenced from a single sample in a study of human T cells and chemical hapten exposure. MiXCR, applied by TCRdb to the RACE reads, yields one record per CDR3 protein. The table shows tens of thousands of distinct CDR3 sequences, with 10% to 13% occurring only once. The time point denotes: patch test 1, 2 weeks after DPC sensitization. This sample's treatment: therapeutic diphenylcyclopropenone sensitization with weekly scalp DPC. Sequenced here: whole blood, sampled in connection with sensitization to the hapten diphenylcyclopropenone (DPC). The receptors come from a man between 40 and 49 years old with alopecia areata. Some clones in this sample may be carry-over from other donors' samples.

The rearrangement links TRBV6-1 to TRBJ2-7; 10 bases fit TRBD1. The length of the CDR3 is 15 residues. V lost 2 bases, J lost 5 bases, and 6 bases stayed unmatched. CDR1 is MNHNS and CDR2 is SASEGT in the germline V gene. The CDR3: CASSEPGQGRNEQYF. DNA for the CDR3: TGTGCCAGCAGTGAACCGGGACAGGGGAGAAACGAGCAGTACTTC.

The rearrangement links TRBV7-9 to TRBJ2-4, with 7 bases fitting TRBD2. Germline CDR1 SEHNR, CDR2 FQNEAQ (reference sequence). V was pared by 3 bases and J by 3 bases, with 11 bases of the junction left unmatched. This CDR3 is 17 amino acids long. The CDR3 is CASSFWRPAGYKNIQYF. The CDR3 DNA reads TGTGCCAGCAGCTTTTGGCGGCCAGCGGGGTACAAAAACATTCAGTACTTC.

This chain connects TRBV7-9 to TRBJ2-5; D gene uncertain. The germline CDR1 and CDR2 sequences are SEHNR and FQNEAQ (reference sequence). This CDR3 has 17 amino acids. Deletions cut 5 bases from V and 2 bases from J, with 21 bases between. DNA of the CDR3: TGTGCCAGCAGCAAAGAAGGGTTGGAAGGTAGTCAAGAGACCCAGTACTTC. Encoded protein: CASSKEGLEGSQETQYF.

In its sample, this clonotype was seen many times. V gene TRBV14 combines with J gene TRBJ1-1; 9 positions match TRBD1. The CDR3 consists of 15 residues. The V segment lost 5 bases and the J segment 3 bases; nucleotides outside the gene matches: 7. CDR1 and CDR2 (germline): SGHDN, FVKESK. The CDR3 region is CASSDGDRAYTEAFF. The CDR3 nucleotides are TGTGCCAGCAGCGATGGGGACAGGGCTTACACTGAAGCTTTCTTT.

This clonotype was counted between two and nine times. This sequence joins TRBV10-2 and TRBJ2-5; D gene unclear. V dropped 6 bases and J dropped 5 bases, with 7 bases sitting between them. Per germline, CDR1 WSHSY and CDR2 SAAADI. The CDR3 is made up of 11 amino acids. The CDR3 is CASRLGETQYF. CDR3 DNA: TGCGCCAGCAGGCTGGGGGAGACCCAGTACTTC.

This clonotype has more than one count but fewer than ten. The chain joins TRBV5-5 to TRBJ2-7; TRBD2 matches 9 bases. V was clipped by 2 bases and J by 3 bases; unmatched bases: 6. Germline CDR1 is SGHKS and CDR2 is YYEKEE (reference sequence). The CDR3 has 15 residues. The CDR3 DNA sequence: TGTGCCAGCAGCTTAGGCGGGAGGGGAATCTACGAGCAGTACGTC. It specifies CASSLGGRGIYEQYV.

This clonotype was detected ten times or more. The chain has TRBV29-1 and TRBJ2-1, with 7 nucleotides matching TRBD2. Germline assignment: CDR1 SQVTM and CDR2 ANQGSEA. V gave up 4 bases and J gave up 5 bases; unmatched junction bases: 14. This CDR3 has 16 amino acids. In DNA form, the CDR3 reads TGCAGCGTTGCTCTATTGGGGCGGGAGACGGACAATGAGCAGTTCTTC. It encodes CSVALLGRETDNEQFF.

This clonotype was detected ten times or more. The genes are TRBV28 and TRBJ1-2; D is undetermined. Trimming cost V 3 bases and J 7 bases, with 6 bases left between them. The germline V gene encodes CDR1 MDHEN and CDR2 SYDVKM. The CDR3 consists of 11 residues. CDR3 in DNA: TGTGCCAGCAGTTTTGAAGGTGGCTACACCTTC. This translates into CASSFEGGYTF.

This clonotype came up a few times. The chain's CDR3 is CASSEFLQGGQPQHF. CDR3 sequence (DNA): TGCGCCAGCAGTGAGTTTTTACAGGGAGGACAGCCCCAGCATTTT. V is TRBV10-2 and J is TRBJ1-5, with D tentatively TRBD1 (6 bases). The germline V and J ends were trimmed by 1 base and 7 bases, with 14 bases remaining between them. The CDR3 is made up of 15 amino acids. The germline CDR1 and CDR2 sequences are WSHSY and SAAADI.

The sample holds many counts of this clonotype. The V call is TRBV27, the J call TRBJ1-2, with 9 bases identical to TRBD1. The ends lost 4 bases at V and 8 bases at J; junction bases unmatched: 2. This CDR3 has 12 residues. Per the germline V gene, CDR1 is MNHEY and CDR2 is SMNVEV (reference sequence). The CDR3 region is CASSSTGGGYTF. DNA for the CDR3: TGTGCCAGCAGTTCAACAGGGGGCGGCTACACCTTC.

The rearrangement uses TRBV28 and TRBJ2-3; maybe TRBD2 (5 bases). Germline-derived CDR1 and CDR2 are MDHEN and SYDVKM. With 4 bases removed from V and 4 bases from J, the gap between germline ends came to 15 bases. CDR3 size: 15 residues. The CDR3 here is CASSSPGYSADTQYF. CDR3 nucleotide sequence: TGTGCCAGCAGTTCGCCGGGATATAGTGCAGATACGCAGTATTTT. The full variable domain, its missing parts supplied by reference TRBV28 and TRBJ2-3, is DVKVTQSSRYLVKRTGEKVFLECVQDMDHENMFWYRQDPGLGLRLIYFSYDVKMKEKGDIPEGYSVSREKKERFSLILESASTNQTSMYLCASSSPGYSADTQYFGPGTRLTVL.

In this sample, this clonotype turned up a few times. V is TRBV4-2 and J is TRBJ1-5, with D maybe TRBD1 (5 bases). Germline CDR1 is LGHNA and CDR2 is YNFKEQ. Trimming removed 0 bases at V and 9 bases at J, with 15 bases between. CDR3 size: 15 residues. The CDR3 region has the DNA TGTGCCAGCAGCCAAGATTGGGGAGGGGCGATGCCCCAGCATTTT. Amino acids: CASSQDWGGAMPQHF.

This clonotype was observed a handful of times. The V and J genes are TRBV4-1 and TRBJ2-7, with 9 bases that match TRBD2. V shed 1 base, J shed 2 bases, and the junction held 3 bases outside the gene matches. This CDR3 spans 15 amino acids. Germline CDR1 MGHRA, CDR2 YSYEKL. In nucleotides, the CDR3 is TGCGCCAGCAGCCAAGTGAGCGGGAGGACCTACGAGCAGTACTTC. This codes for CASSQVSGRTYEQYF.

This clonotype was seen many times. The J gene is TRBJ2-5, the V gene TRBV28; TRBD2 agrees at 7 bases. Germline trimming cut 7 bases from V and 5 bases from J; bases unmatched to any gene: 7. The CDR3 has 13 amino acids. Germline lookup yields CDR1 MDHEN and CDR2 SYDVKM. Written as DNA, the CDR3 is TGTGCCAGCAAAGGCGGGAGTACGGAGACCCAGTACTTC. Residues: CASKGGSTETQYF.